The TCR beta chain under discussion was sequenced for a study of T-cell reconstitution after alpha-beta-depleted transplantation in children. This clonotype turned up a few times. The CDR3 runs 15 residues. Germline lookup yields CDR1 LGHDT and CDR2 YNNKEL (reference sequence). V lost 1 base, J lost 5 bases, and 12 bases lay in between. The authors prepared the TCRbeta library with unique molecular identifiers. TCRdb called the PCR reads again in MiXCR, with one record for every CDR3 protein. The repertoire consists of fewer than 550,000 distinct CDR3 sequences, with 9.5% to 12% occurring once and the leading ten covering 12% to 15%.

The sample consisted of PBMCs, mostly from graft donor cells, taken 180 days after TCRalphabeta/CD19-depleted stem cell transplant. This TCR was sampled from a female patient between 2 and 15 years old who had a stem cell transplant for aplastic anemia, so the T cells may come from the graft donor. The V gene is TRBV3-1, the J gene TRBJ2-1; D perhaps matches TRBD2 (5 bases). DNA of the CDR3: TGTGCCAGCAGCCAAGTACTAGTATCCCACAATGAGCAGTTCTTC. Protein: CASSQVLVSHNEQFF.